One sample yielded the 23 T cell receptor beta chains listed below, sequenced in a study of blood T cell repertoires in COVID-19. This table comes from immunoSEQ multiplex PCR, and its TCRdb copy is limited to in-frame clones, with some not included. Of 100,000 to 120,000 clones in the sample, around nine tenths were seen once. Sequenced input: peripheral blood. Receptors were obtained from a woman in her 50s with acute or convalescent COVID-19.

V is TRBV28 and J is TRBJ1-2, with TRBD1 as a possible D gene (6 bases). Germline loops: CDR1 MDHEN, CDR2 SYDVKM. CDR3 length: 15 residues. Deletions cut 4 bases from V and 0 bases from J, with 12 bases between. The CDR3 sequence is CASSYGTPTNYGYTF. The CDR3 nucleotides read TGTGCCAGCAGTTACGGGACACCGACTAACTATGGCTACACCTTC.

The V and J genes are TRBV5-1 and TRBJ2-3; D remains ambiguous. The CDR3 is 13 amino acids. The germline V gene has CDR1 SGHRS and CDR2 YFSETQ. Trimming cost V 5 bases and J 2 bases, with 9 bases left between them. The CDR3 DNA reads as TGCGCCAGCAGTATCTACCCCACAGATACGCAGTATTTT. It translates to CASSIYPTDTQYF. Full variable domain (rest looked up from reference TRBV5-1 and TRBJ2-3): KAGVTQTPRYLIKTRGQQVTLSCSPISGHRSVSWYQQTPGQGLQFLFEYFSETQRNKGNFPGRFSGRQFSNSRSEMNVSTLELGDSALYLCASSIYPTDTQYFGPGTRLTVL.

There are a few counts of this clone. J is TRBJ2-7 and V is TRBV19, with 7 bases matching TRBD1. The germline gives CDR1 LNHDA, CDR2 SQIVND (reference sequence). V shed 5 bases, J shed 0 bases, and the junction held 7 bases outside the gene matches. The CDR3 is 15 residues long. This chain's CDR3 is CASSSPGQSSYEQYF. The CDR3 DNA reads TGTGCCAGTAGTTCCCCGGGACAGAGCTCCTACGAGCAGTACTTC.

V usage is TRBV2 and J usage is TRBJ2-2, with TRBD2 matching 9 bases. Per the germline V gene, CDR1 is SNHLY and CDR2 is FYNNEI. J gave up 8 bases and V 6 bases, and 10 bases lay outside the gene matches. There are 15 residues in the CDR3. The CDR3 region has the DNA TGTGCCAGCAGCGAACGGGGACTAGCAACGGGGGAGCTGTTTTTT. Amino acids: CASSERGLATGELFF.

This clone was counted once. The rearrangement uses TRBV6-5 and TRBJ2-2, with D possibly being TRBD2 (6 bases). V lost 6 bases and J 6 bases, leaving 8 bases between the germline ends. CDR1 and CDR2 (germline): MNHEY, SVGAGI. This CDR3 region has 12 residues. The CDR3 sequence: CASSRGAGELFF. The CDR3 region has the DNA TGTGCCAGCAGCCGCGGGGCCGGGGAGCTGTTTTTT.

This clone has a handful of counts. The chain uses TRBV4-2 and TRBJ2-7, with TRBD1 as a possible D gene (6 bases). The CDR3 is 13 amino acids. Trimming stripped 3 bases from V and 3 bases from J, with 9 bases between. The germline V gene encodes CDR1 LGHNA and CDR2 YNFKEQ. For the CDR3, the DNA is TGTGCCAGCAGCCAGCAACAGGGCTACGAGCAGTACTTC. Encoded protein: CASSQQQGYEQYF.

V usage is TRBV7-6 and J usage is TRBJ2-7; 11 bases line up with TRBD2. This CDR3 spans 15 amino acids. The junction had 5 bases not matched to a gene; V was cut back by 5 bases and J by 2 bases. CDR1 is SGHVS and CDR2 is FNYEAQ in the germline V gene. The DNA for the CDR3 is TGTGCCAGCAGCCGGGGACTAGCGGCTGCCTACGAGCAGTACTTC. Translating gives CASSRGLAAAYEQYF.

V gene TRBV25-1 combines with J gene TRBJ1-6; TRBD1 agrees at 7 bases. V was pared by 7 bases and J by 7 bases, with 7 bases of the junction left unmatched. The CDR3 consists of 14 residues. Germline assignment: CDR1 MGHDK and CDR2 SYGVNS. CDR3 in DNA: TGTGCCAGCACTCGGACAGGCGAGAATTCACCCCTCCACTTT. Its protein product is CASTRTGENSPLHF.

The rearrangement links TRBV5-1 to TRBJ2-7; D may be TRBD1 (6 bases). CDR1 and CDR2 (germline): SGHRS, YFSETQ. V shed 1 base and J shed 9 bases, with 14 bases lying between them. The CDR3 consists of 13 residues. The CDR3 region is CASSLRDTYSQYF. CDR3 DNA sequence: TGCGCCAGCAGCTTGCGGGACACCTACTCGCAGTACTTC.

The rearrangement uses TRBV19 and TRBJ2-7, with 7 positions matching TRBD2. V was clipped by 3 bases and J by 2 bases; unmatched bases: 7. CDR3 length equals 15 residues. Germline V gives CDR1 LNHDA, CDR2 SQIVND (reference sequence). CDR3 protein: CASSIVGRPAYEQYF. CDR3 DNA sequence: TGTGCCAGTAGTATTGTCGGGAGGCCCGCCTACGAGCAGTACTTC.

This chain uses TRBV29-1 with TRBJ1-2; 10 bases match TRBD1. Looked up from germline, CDR1 is SQVTM and CDR2 is ANQGSEA. V shed 8 bases and J 8 bases; nucleotides not matched to a gene: 17. This CDR3 contains 15 residues. CDR3 coding DNA: TGCAGCACAGGGGGGACAGGGGAAGGTTTGAGGGGCTACACCTTC. Protein sequence: CSTGGTGEGLRGYTF.

The rearrangement links TRBV3-1 (or the pseudogene TRBV3-2) to TRBJ1-1; D possibly corresponds to TRBD1 (6 bases). The ends were cut back, 4 bases at V and 4 bases at J, with 16 bases in the middle. CDR3 length: 15 amino acids. Germline values: CDR1 LGHDT, CDR2 YNNKEL (reference sequence). The CDR3 DNA reads TGTGCCAGCAGCCGCGGGGGGCCCCGGGGCACTGAAGCTTTCTTT. This encodes CASSRGGPRGTEAFF.

This clone turned up a few times. The chain has TRBV15 and TRBJ1-1; 8 bases map to TRBD1. Germline V CDR1 and CDR2: LNHNV, YYDKDF (reference sequence). The CDR3 extends over 15 amino acids. V dropped 1 base and J dropped 4; count of bases not matched to a gene: 5. CDR3 DNA sequence: TGTGCCACCAGCAGAGGAGCAGGGGGCGGCACTGAAGCTTTCTTT. This gives the protein CATSRGAGGGTEAFF. The variable domain in full, completed from reference TRBV15 and TRBJ1-1, reads DAMVIQNPRYQVTQFGKPVTLSCSQTLNHNVMYWYQQKSSQAPKLLFHYYDKDFNNEADTPDNFQSRRPNTSFCFLDIRSPGLGDTAMYLCATSRGAGGGTEAFFGQGTRLTVV.

V gene TRBV25-1 combines with J gene TRBJ1-2; the match to TRBD1 covers 7 bases. Germline-derived CDR1 and CDR2 are MGHDK and SYGVNS. This CDR3 has 16 residues. V gave up 3 bases and J gave up 4 bases; unmatched junction bases: 11. CDR3 residues: CASSESRQGRIYGYTF. In DNA, the CDR3 is TGTGCCAGCAGTGAGTCTCGACAGGGCCGCATCTATGGCTACACCTTC.

The chain employs TRBV2 and TRBJ2-2; 8 bases are shared with TRBD2. The CDR3 is made up of 14 amino acids. V dropped 8 bases and J dropped 0; count of bases not matched to a gene: 2. Per the germline V gene, CDR1 is SNHLY and CDR2 is FYNNEI. The CDR3 loop reads CASLLAANTGELFF. In DNA form, the CDR3 reads TGTGCCAGCTTACTAGCGGCGAACACCGGGGAGCTGTTTTTT. The whole variable domain, filled in from reference TRBV2 and TRBJ2-2, reads EPEVTQTPSHQVTQMGQEVILRCVPISNHLYFYWYRQILGQKVEFLVSFYNNEISEKSEIFDDQFSVERPDGSNFTLKIRSTKLEDSAMYFCASLLAANTGELFFGEGSRLTVL.

This rearrangement joins TRBV3-1 (or the pseudogene TRBV3-2) to TRBJ2-3; D call uncertain. The CDR3 runs to 14 residues. CDR1 and CDR2 from the germline V gene are LGHDT and YNNKEL (reference sequence). Trimming left V 3 bases short and J 0 bases short, with 7 bases between. The CDR3 DNA reads TGTGCCAGCAGCCACTTCACTAGCACAGATACGCAGTATTTT. This codes for CASSHFTSTDTQYF.

This chain links TRBV6-5 with TRBJ1-1; D is unresolved. The CDR3 covers 14 residues. V lost 10 bases and J 6 bases, leaving 21 bases between the germline ends. Germline values: CDR1 MNHEY, CDR2 SVGAGI. CDR3 DNA: TGTGCCACCAGGCTGGATGAGGTTTCGGCTGAAGCTTTCTTT. This codes for CATRLDEVSAEAFF.

The J gene is TRBJ2-5, the V gene TRBV7-9, with 8 positions matching TRBD2. V shed 2 bases, J shed 6 bases, and the junction held 8 bases outside the gene matches. The CDR3 length is 15 residues. Germline CDR1 is SEHNR and CDR2 is FQNEAQ (reference sequence). In nucleotides, the CDR3 is TGTGCCAGCAGCTTATGGCTAGCGGGTAGACAGACCCAGTACTTC. Its protein product is CASSLWLAGRQTQYF. Filled out from reference TRBV7-9 and TRBJ2-5, the complete variable domain reads DTGVSQNPRHKITKRGQNVTFRCDPISEHNRLYWYRQTLGQGPEFLTYFQNEAQLEKSRLLSDRFSAERPKGSFSTLEIQRTEQGDSAMYLCASSLWLAGRQTQYFGPGTRLLVL.

The rearrangement joins TRBV30 to TRBJ2-7, with D hard to call. V was pared by 0 bases and J by 2 bases, with 8 bases between. The CDR3 runs to 13 residues. CDR1 is GTSNPN and CDR2 is SVGIG in the germline V gene (reference sequence). In nucleotides, the CDR3 is TGTGCCTGGAGTGTATACACAGCCTACGAGCAGTACTTC. This gives the protein CAWSVYTAYEQYF.

The chain uses TRBV7-9 and TRBJ2-3; D is perhaps TRBD2 (6 bases). V lost 0 bases, J lost 5 bases, and 9 bases lay in between. The CDR3 covers 14 residues. Per the germline V gene, CDR1 is SEHNR and CDR2 is FQNEAQ (reference sequence). The CDR3 nucleotides are TGTGCCAGCAGCTTAGCGGGGAGGCTAGATACGCAGTATTTT. As protein: CASSLAGRLDTQYF.

The chain employs TRBV27 and TRBJ2-1, with D perhaps TRBD2 (6 bases). There are 16 residues in the CDR3. CDR1 and CDR2 (germline): MNHEY, SMNVEV (reference sequence). Trimming removed 7 bases from V and 4 bases from J, with 20 bases in between. The CDR3 DNA reads TGTGCCAGCACCCCGGGGCAGCGGGCACTATACAATGAGCAGTTCTTC. Protein: CASTPGQRALYNEQFF.

V is TRBV5-1 and J is TRBJ2-3; the match to TRBD2 covers 8 bases. V was clipped by 3 bases and J by 0 bases; unmatched bases: 3. Germline V lookup: CDR1 SGHRS, CDR2 YFSETQ. The CDR3 runs to 15 residues. The CDR3 region has the DNA TGCGCCAGCAGCTGGGCTAGCGGGAGCACAGATACGCAGTATTTT. Amino acids: CASSWASGSTDTQYF.

The rearrangement joins TRBV19 to TRBJ2-7; 8 bases match TRBD1. The trim removed 4 bases at V and 2 bases at J, leaving 4 bases unmatched. The CDR3 contains 14 residues. Germline CDR1 LNHDA, CDR2 SQIVND (reference sequence). The CDR3 loop reads CASSKDRVTYEQYF. The CDR3 DNA reads as TGTGCCAGTAGTAAGGACAGGGTAACCTACGAGCAGTACTTC. The full variable domain, in which reference TRBV19 and TRBJ2-7 provide the parts outside the CDR3, is DGGITQSPKYLFRKEGQNVTLSCEQNLNHDAMYWYRQDPGQGLRLIYYSQIVNDFQKGDIAEGYSVSREKKESFPLTVTSAQKNPTAFYLCASSKDRVTYEQYFGPGTRLTVT.